This T cell receptor (beta chain) was retrieved from a study of blood T cell repertoires in COVID-19. Study-level information: Specimens from acute and convalescent COVID-19 originated in the United States, Italy and Spain.

Participant reports of clinical history set cohort assignment. Profiling relied on immunoSEQ multiplex PCR, and the TCRdb table lists in-frame clones only, not all of them. The sample lists over 300,000 clones; 85% to 90% were seen once. This TCR derives from a woman aged 18-29 years who had recovered from COVID-19. The sequenced material came from PBMCs or T cells enriched from blood (not recorded which).

CDR3 coding DNA: TGTGCCAGCAGCCAACAACTAGCGGGGGCTGTAAATGAGCAGTTCTTC. As protein: CASSQQLAGAVNEQFF. This chain links TRBV3-1 (or the pseudogene TRBV3-2) with TRBJ2-1; the match to TRBD2 covers 11 bases. V dropped 2 bases and J dropped 7; count of bases not matched to a gene: 7. Germline CDR1 and CDR2: LGHDT and YNNKEL (reference sequence). The CDR3 runs to 16 residues.